A single sample is the source of the 30 T cell receptor beta chains below, sequenced in a study of blood T cell repertoires in COVID-19. Here immunoSEQ multiplex PCR was the method, and the copy in TCRdb shows in-frame clones only, minus some. The sample includes 150,000 or so clones, around 82% of them seen just once. The specimen sequenced was peripheral blood. These receptors originate from a human donor in a cohort sampled during active COVID-19.

The V and J genes are TRBV19 and TRBJ2-1, with 9 bases aligning to TRBD2. This CDR3 spans 14 amino acids. After removal of 3 bases from V and 10 bases from J, the junction contained 7 bases not matched to a gene. Germline CDR1 is LNHDA and CDR2 is SQIVND (reference sequence). The CDR3 DNA follows: TGTGCCAGTAGTATTAGCGGGAGAACACAGGAGCAGTTCTTC. This translates into CASSISGRTQEQFF. The variable domain in full, completed from reference TRBV19 and TRBJ2-1, reads DGGITQSPKYLFRKEGQNVTLSCEQNLNHDAMYWYRQDPGQGLRLIYYSQIVNDFQKGDIAEGYSVSREKKESFPLTVTSAQKNPTAFYLCASSISGRTQEQFFGPGTRLTVL.

The V call is TRBV16, the J call TRBJ2-7; D is unclear. Germline assignment: CDR1 KGHSY and CDR2 FQNENV. This CDR3 has 15 amino acids. The V gene lost 0 bases and the J gene lost 2 bases, with 11 bases spanning the gap. The CDR3 DNA sequence: TGTGCCAGCAGCCAATCGGGCCTCTCCCCCTACGAGCAGTACGTC. It is translated as CASSQSGLSPYEQYV.

This chain links TRBV29-1 with TRBJ1-1; 9 bases map to TRBD1. The ends lost 4 bases at V and 1 base at J; junction bases unmatched: 1. The CDR3 contains 13 residues. Per the germline V gene, CDR1 is SQVTM and CDR2 is ANQGSEA. This CDR3 is CSVGTGENTEAFF. DNA for the CDR3: TGCAGCGTTGGGACAGGGGAGAACACTGAAGCTTTCTTT.

V gene TRBV5-1 combines with J gene TRBJ2-1; TRBD2 aligns across 9 bases. The germline CDR1 and CDR2 sequences are SGHRS and YFSETQ. V trimming: 4 bases; J trimming: 0 bases; junction bases outside the gene matches: 8. The CDR3 contains 17 residues. The CDR3 nucleotides are TGCGCCAGCAGCCAAATTAGCGGGAGCCTCTCCTACAATGAGCAGTTCTTC. This encodes CASSQISGSLSYNEQFF.

The J gene is TRBJ2-5, the V gene TRBV20-1, with D possibly matching TRBD2 (5 bases). Germline V CDR1 and CDR2: DFQATT, SNEGSKA (reference sequence). The CDR3 runs 11 residues. V lost 7 bases and J 1 base, leaving 7 bases between the germline ends. CDR3 DNA sequence: TGCAGTGGGGAGCTCCAAGAGACCCAGTACTTC. Residues: CSGELQETQYF.

The CDR3 spells CASSLLGAEDTQYF. In DNA, the CDR3 is TGCGCCAGCAGCTTGTTGGGGGCCGAAGATACGCAGTATTTT. This sequence joins TRBV5-1 and TRBJ2-3, with D perhaps TRBD1 (6 bases). The CDR3 consists of 14 residues. Germline-derived CDR1 and CDR2 are SGHRS and YFSETQ. The germline V and J ends were trimmed by 1 base and 5 bases, with 11 bases remaining between them.

V gene TRBV29-1 combines with J gene TRBJ1-1; the D is unclear. Trimming removed 4 bases from V and 4 bases from J, with 7 bases in between. This CDR3 region has 11 residues. CDR1 is SQVTM and CDR2 is ANQGSEA in the germline V gene. CDR3 amino acids: CSVVHSTEAFF. The CDR3 DNA reads TGCAGCGTTGTTCACAGCACTGAAGCTTTCTTT. Filled out from reference TRBV29-1 and TRBJ1-1, the complete variable domain reads SAVISQKPSRDICQRGTSLTIQCQVDSQVTMMFWYRQQPGQSLTLIATANQGSEATYESGFVIDKFPISRPNLTFSTLTVSNMSPEDSSIYLCSVVHSTEAFFGQGTRLTVV.

This chain links TRBV11-1 with TRBJ1-5; D unresolved. V was shortened by 6 bases and J by 5 bases, with 11 bases between the two germline ends. The V gene's germline CDR1 is SGHAT and CDR2 FQDESV (reference sequence). This CDR3 is 13 amino acids long. The CDR3, as DNA: TGTGCCAGCAGTCGAGGGAATCATCAGCCCCAGCATTTT. Translating it yields CASSRGNHQPQHF.

The gene calls are TRBV30 and TRBJ2-1, with 10 bases matching TRBD2. Trimming at V came to 5 bases and at J to 10 bases, leaving 8 bases not matched to a gene. The CDR3 runs 13 residues. Germline loops: CDR1 GTSNPN, CDR2 SVGIG (reference sequence). The CDR3 coding sequence is TGTGCCTGGGGACTAGCGGCCCAGGGCGAGCAGTTCTTC. It is translated as CAWGLAAQGEQFF. Drawing the rest from reference TRBV30 and TRBJ2-1, the complete variable domain is SQTIHQWPATLVQPVGSPLSLECTVEGTSNPNLYWYRQAAGRGLQLLFYSVGIGQISSEVPQNLSASRPQDRQFILSSKKLLLSDSGFYLCAWGLAAQGEQFFGPGTRLTVL.

In this sample, this clone turned up once. The chain joins TRBV4-2 to TRBJ2-1, with TRBD1 matching over 7 bases. CDR3 length: 15 amino acids. Losses at the gene ends were 4 bases for V and 2 bases for J; bases not matched to a gene: 5. The germline V gene has CDR1 LGHNA and CDR2 YNFKEQ. The CDR3, as DNA: TGTGCCAGCAGCCCCCGGCAGGGGGCCTACAATGAGCAGTTCTTC. It is translated as CASSPRQGAYNEQFF.

This clone appeared a single time. The chain employs TRBV7-8 and TRBJ1-4; D is possibly TRBD1 (5 bases). This CDR3 comprises 14 residues. The V end was cut by 5 bases, the J end by 0 bases, with 7 bases between. Germline V gene data show CDR1 as SGHVS and CDR2 as FQNEAQ. CDR3 DNA sequence: TGTGCCAGCAGCGGGGCCTCAACTAATGAAAAACTGTTTTTT. Its translation: CASSGASTNEKLFF.

The rearrangement uses TRBV29-1 and TRBJ1-2; the D is unclear. V lost 4 bases to trimming and J lost 4 bases, with 10 bases between them. The germline V gene encodes CDR1 SQVTM and CDR2 ANQGSEA. This CDR3 has 12 residues. The CDR3 here is CSVGREGYGYTF. DNA of the CDR3: TGCAGCGTTGGGAGGGAAGGCTATGGCTACACCTTC.

This clone came up once. DNA for the CDR3: TGCGCCAGCAGCTCCCAGGGGGTAGATACGCAGTATTTT. As protein: CASSSQGVDTQYF. The chain uses TRBV5-1 and TRBJ2-3, with 7 positions matching TRBD1. J gave up 5 bases and V 3 bases, and 3 bases lay outside the gene matches. CDR1 and CDR2 from the germline V gene are SGHRS and YFSETQ. This CDR3 is built from 13 residues.

The chain employs TRBV9 and TRBJ1-5; no firm D call. From germline, CDR1 is SGDLS and CDR2 YYNGEE. The CDR3 runs 14 residues. The germline V and J ends were trimmed by 4 bases and 10 bases, with 18 bases remaining between them. The DNA for the CDR3 is TGTGCCAGCAGCCCCGCGGATGCAATCAGCCCCCAGCATTTT. Its translation is CASSPADAISPQHF.

The count of this clone is one. The chain recombines TRBV7-2 with TRBJ2-1; 9 nucleotides align to TRBD2. V lost 1 base to trimming and J lost 9 bases; unmatched junction nucleotides: 13. Germline lookup yields CDR1 SGHTA and CDR2 FQGNSA. The CDR3 is 17 residues long. CDR3 nucleotides: TGTGCCAGCAGCTTAGTGCGGCGGGGGGGCGGTGATAGTGAGCAGTTCTTC. Its translation is CASSLVRRGGGDSEQFF.

CDR3 sequence reads: CASSINLPFRDRGLDTEAFF. DNA for the CDR3: TGTGCCAGTAGTATCAACCTGCCCTTTCGGGACAGGGGCTTAGACACTGAAGCTTTCTTT. The J gene is TRBJ1-1, the V gene TRBV19, with 10 bases that match TRBD1. With V trimmed by 3 bases and J by 3 bases, 19 bases remained unmatched. The V gene's germline CDR1 is LNHDA and CDR2 SQIVND (reference sequence). CDR3 length equals 20 residues.

The chain employs TRBV5-1 and TRBJ2-2, with a weak D call TRBD2 (5 bases). Trimming removed 4 bases at V and 0 bases at J, with 19 bases between. This CDR3 spans 18 amino acids. Germline lookup yields CDR1 SGHRS and CDR2 YFSETQ. In DNA, the CDR3 is TGCGCCAGCAGCCTTCTAGCCGGTGGCCTTTCGAACACCGGGGAGCTGTTTTTT. Residues: CASSLLAGGLSNTGELFF.

The chain couples TRBV6-2 or TRBV6-3 to TRBJ1-2, with a possible D match to TRBD1 (5 bases). CDR3 length: 16 residues. Looked up from germline, CDR1 is MNHEY and CDR2 is SVGEGT. V shed 2 bases and J shed 2 bases, with 15 bases lying between them. The CDR3 sequence: CASSYGPGKFNYGYTF. CDR3 nucleotide sequence: TGTGCCAGCAGTTACGGTCCAGGGAAATTCAACTATGGCTACACCTTC.

The J gene is TRBJ2-7, the V gene TRBV7-9; D may be TRBD1 (6 bases). The germline gives CDR1 SEHNR, CDR2 FQNEAQ (reference sequence). Trimming stripped 8 bases from V and 11 bases from J, with 22 bases between. This CDR3 comprises 13 residues. Here the CDR3 reads CASSDSVSPVEYF. The DNA for the CDR3 is TGTGCCAGCTCGGACAGCGTCTCCCCAGTGGAGTACTTC.

The V call is TRBV11-3, the J call TRBJ2-1; the match to TRBD2 covers 8 bases. The CDR3 sequence is 15 residues long. Germline V gives CDR1 SGHNT, CDR2 YENEEA. J lost 1 base, V lost 8 bases, and 7 bases had no gene match. CDR3 DNA sequence: TGTGCCAGCGCCCTCGGGAGGGGTTCCTACAATGAGCAGTTCTTC. Amino acid sequence: CASALGRGSYNEQFF. The complete variable domain, with remaining parts taken from reference TRBV11-3 and TRBJ2-1, reads EAGVVQSPRYKIIEKKQPVAFWCNPISGHNTLYWYLQNLGQGPELLIRYENEEAVDDSQLPKDRFSAERLKGVDSTLKIQPAELGDSAVYLCASALGRGSYNEQFFGPGTRLTVL.

The chain combines TRBV20-1 with TRBJ1-2; D may be TRBD1 (5 bases). Per the germline V gene, CDR1 is DFQATT and CDR2 is SNEGSKA (reference sequence). The CDR3 runs to 13 residues. Trimming pared 3 bases from V and 4 bases from J, leaving 12 bases between. CDR3 sequence reads: CSASGQGGYGYTF. For the CDR3, the DNA is TGCAGTGCTAGTGGGCAGGGTGGCTATGGCTACACCTTC.

This chain uses TRBV5-5 with TRBJ1-6; D not certain. Germline V gene lookup returns CDR1 SGHKS and CDR2 YYEKEE (reference sequence). Trimming took 4 bases from V and 9 from J, leaving 14 bases between them. This CDR3 comprises 14 residues. In DNA, the CDR3 is TGTGCCAGCAGCCTCTATAGAGAGGGTTCACCCCTCCACTTT. Protein product: CASSLYREGSPLHF.

V usage is TRBV24-1 and J usage is TRBJ2-1; 9 bases fit TRBD2. The V segment lost 2 bases and the J segment 4 bases; nucleotides outside the gene matches: 8. CDR3 size: 17 residues. Germline V gene data show CDR1 as KGHDR and CDR2 as SFDVKD. In nucleotides, the CDR3 is TGTGCCACCAGTGATTCCGGTGCTAGCGGGGTTTACAATGAGCAGTTCTTC. It codes for CATSDSGASGVYNEQFF.

V gene TRBV6-4 combines with J gene TRBJ2-1; 8 nucleotides match TRBD2. J was trimmed by 7 bases and V by 5 bases; bases with no gene match: 7. The germline gives CDR1 MRHNA, CDR2 SNTAGT. The CDR3 spans 14 residues. CDR3 sequence reads: CASSILAGTNEQFF. CDR3 bases: TGTGCCAGCAGTATCTTAGCGGGGACGAATGAGCAGTTCTTC.

The CDR3 loop is CASSQGMNTEAFF. The DNA for the CDR3 is TGTGCCAGCAGCCAGGGCATGAACACTGAAGCTTTCTTT. The V call is TRBV9, the J call TRBJ1-1; D is possibly TRBD1 (5 bases). Trimming stripped 4 bases from V and 0 bases from J, with 7 bases between. This CDR3 is built from 13 residues. The germline CDR1 and CDR2 sequences are SGDLS and YYNGEE.

Only one count was recorded for this clone. V gene TRBV7-2 combines with J gene TRBJ2-5; 10 bases agree with TRBD1. V was pared by 5 bases and J by 4 bases, with 7 bases of the junction left unmatched. Germline CDR1 is SGHTA and CDR2 is FQGNSA. This CDR3 spans 15 amino acids. The CDR3 sequence: CASSKPGQGRETQYF. The CDR3 nucleotides read TGTGCCAGCAGCAAACCGGGACAGGGGAGAGAGACCCAGTACTTC.

V usage is TRBV5-6 and J usage is TRBJ1-1; TRBD1 is a possible D gene (5 bases). CDR1 and CDR2 (germline): SGHDT, YYEEEE. The CDR3 is 12 amino acids. V gave up 1 base and J gave up 9 bases, with 10 bases separating them. CDR3 in DNA: TGTGCCAGCAGCTTGTCGAGGACAAAAGCTTTCTTT. Its translation is CASSLSRTKAFF.

The chain carries TRBV7-2 and TRBJ1-6; D gene unclear. Germline V gives CDR1 SGHTA, CDR2 FQGNSA. The germline V and J ends were trimmed by 5 bases and 5 bases, with 10 bases remaining between them. The CDR3 length is 14 residues. The chain's CDR3 is CASSPTADNSPLHF. The CDR3 DNA reads as TGTGCCAGCAGCCCCACGGCGGATAATTCACCCCTCCACTTT.

The chain combines TRBV19 with TRBJ1-4; possibly TRBD1 for D (6 bases). This CDR3 is built from 15 residues. CDR1 is LNHDA and CDR2 is SQIVND in the germline V gene (reference sequence). V was shortened by 2 bases and J by 1 base, with 8 bases between the two germline ends. The CDR3: CASSIQGITNEKLFF. The CDR3 bases are TGTGCCAGTAGTATACAGGGGATAACTAATGAAAAACTGTTTTTT.

This clone turned up a few times. The J gene is TRBJ2-1, the V gene TRBV14, with a tentative D call TRBD1 (6 bases). Trimming left V 2 bases short and J 0 bases short, with 8 bases between. CDR1 is SGHDN and CDR2 is FVKESK in the germline V gene. The CDR3 is 15 amino acids. The CDR3 is CASSQPDSSYNEQFF. CDR3 DNA sequence: TGTGCCAGCAGCCAACCGGACAGCTCCTACAATGAGCAGTTCTTC. The full variable domain, in which reference TRBV14 and TRBJ2-1 provide the parts outside the CDR3, is EAGVTQFPSHSVIEKGQTVTLRCDPISGHDNLYWYRRVMGKEIKFLLHFVKESKQDESGMPNNRFLAERTGGTYSTLKVQPAELEDSGVYFCASSQPDSSYNEQFFGPGTRLTVL.